This T cell receptor beta chain originates from a study of regulatory T cells in long-lasting Graves disease. Library construction for TCR beta used iRepertoire HTBI primers and Arm-PCR of CDR3 regions. TCRdb reprocessed the multiplex PCR reads via MiXCR and lists one record per CDR3 protein. The sample records around 450,000 distinct CDR3 sequences, around a fifth being singletons. Trimming removed 3 bases at V and 5 bases at J, with 10 bases between. The CDR3 is made up of 13 amino acids. The germline V gene has CDR1 SNHLY and CDR2 FYNNEI. The time point is: persistent/refractory GD, antithyroid drugs over 5 years with positive TRAb. Following extraction of RNA from PBMCs, that RNA was used to make the TCR library. This clonotype was counted ten times or more.

Sample: peripheral blood mononuclear cells (PBMCs), taken when the disease was refractory, from a patient treated with antithyroid drugs. The rearrangement links TRBV2 to TRBJ2-5; tentative D call: TRBD2 (5 bases). The sequence came from a female donor with Graves disease. The CDR3 protein is CASSDVERETQYF. The CDR3 region has the DNA TGTGCCAGCAGTGACGTCGAGCGGGAGACCCAGTACTTC.